Listed below are T cell receptor beta chains from one sample, sequenced in a study of Graves' ophthalmopathy and Graves' hyperthyroidism. TCRdb processed the multiplex PCR reads anew with MiXCR; each CDR3 protein has one entry. Of around 1,000,000 distinct CDR3 sequences in the sample, about 40% were seen once. Sequenced: peripheral blood or thyroid tissue (not recorded which). The receptors here all came from an adult man with Graves' hyperthyroidism. Both conserved end residues are part of each CDR3. A D gene is named only where the DNA matches it firmly. Some rows have no size entry. The others give once, few or many, or a class for an expanded clone.

cdr3_nt cdr3_aa j_call d_call cdr3_length clone_size v_call
TGTGCCAGCAGCTTAGGGGCGGCTAGTCAAGGGTCCACAGATACGCAGTATTTT CASSLGAASQGSTDTQYF TRBJ2-3 NA 18 NA TRBV7-2
TGTGCCATCAGGGACCAGACAGGGGCAGCTCCCGAGCAGTACTTC CAIRDQTGAAPEQYF TRBJ2-7 TRBD1 15 NA TRBV10-3
TGTGCCAGCAGCCCCCGGGGACTAGCGGGAATGGTTGACGAGCAGTACTTC CASSPRGLAGMVDEQYF TRBJ2-7 TRBD2 17 NA TRBV13
TGTGCCACCCGGACTAGCGGGAGAGGGGGAGAGACCCAGTCCTTC CATRTSGRGGETQSF TRBJ2-5 TRBD2 15 NA TRBV10-3
TGTGCCAGCAGTGACCCAGGGGTTGGGCAGCCCCAGCATTTT CASSDPGVGQPQHF TRBJ1-5 NA 14 many TRBV2
TGTGCCAGCAGCTTACCCATTTGGTCTGAAGCTTTCTTT CASSLPIWSEAFF TRBJ1-1 NA 13 many TRBV12-3/TRBV12-4
TGTGCCAGCAGTGGGGGTACGAATTCACCCCTCCACTTT CASSGGTNSPLHF TRBJ1-6 NA 13 NA TRBV25-1
TGTGCCACCAGCACCTATCTAGCGGGAGGTACCTACGAGCAGTACTTC CATSTYLAGGTYEQYF TRBJ2-7 TRBD2 16 many TRBV15
TGTGCCAGTAGTATAGATGGAGAGACCCAGTACTTC CASSIDGETQYF TRBJ2-5 NA 12 many TRBV19
TGTGCCAGTAGTAATGGACAGGGGACGTCACCCCTCCACTTT CASSNGQGTSPLHF TRBJ1-6 TRBD1 14 NA TRBV19
TGTGCCTGGGAGCGGGACAGGGAAAACGAGCAGTACTTC CAWERDRENEQYF TRBJ2-7 TRBD1 13 NA TRBV30
TGCGCCAGCAGCCAAGATTCGGGCAACGGGGAGCTGTTTTTT CASSQDSGNGELFF TRBJ2-2 NA 14 NA TRBV4-1
TGCAGCGCCGAGGCGGCGGGGCAAGAGACCCAGTACTTC CSAEAAGQETQYF TRBJ2-5 NA 13 NA TRBV29-1
TGTGCCATCAGTGAGTCCGGGGGCCCTCGGGACGAGCAGTACTTC CAISESGGPRDEQYF TRBJ2-7 NA 15 many TRBV10-3
TGTGCCAGCAGCCGTGAACAGGCTAACTATGGCTACACCTTC CASSREQANYGYTF TRBJ1-2 NA 14 many TRBV7-9
TGTGCCAGTAGTACCTGGACAGCTAACACTGAAGCTTTCTTT CASSTWTANTEAFF TRBJ1-1 NA 14 many TRBV19
TGTGCCACCAGCTCAGGGACAGGGGCCTATGGCTACACCTTC CATSSGTGAYGYTF TRBJ1-2 TRBD1 14 NA TRBV15
TGTGCCAGCAGGGAACAGGGTCGGATTAACTACGAGCAGTACTTC CASREQGRINYEQYF TRBJ2-7 NA 15 NA TRBV12-3/TRBV12-4
TGTGCCAGCAGCCCACAGAGCGGGGTCTACGAGCAGTACTTC CASSPQSGVYEQYF TRBJ2-7 TRBD2 14 many TRBV7-9
TGTGCCAGCAGCTTATACACCCTTTACGAGCAGTACTTC CASSLYTLYEQYF TRBJ2-7 NA 13 NA TRBV11-2
TGTGCCAGAAGACCCAGCGGGGGGCCGGAGACCCAGTACTTC CARRPSGGPETQYF TRBJ2-5 TRBD2 14 once TRBV25-1
TGTGCCAGCAACTTAGGAGGTGAGCAGTACTTC CASNLGGEQYF TRBJ2-7 NA 11 NA TRBV7-9
TGTGCCAGCAGCTTAGGCGGGTTGAGGAATGAAAAACTGTTTTTT CASSLGGLRNEKLFF TRBJ1-4 NA 15 many TRBV7-8
TGTGCCAGCAGCCAGCATATGATGGGGGACACTGAAGCTTTCTTT CASSQHMMGDTEAFF TRBJ1-1 NA 15 many TRBV14
TGTGCCAGCACTAAGGACGAAGAGACCCAGTACTTC CASTKDEETQYF TRBJ2-5 NA 12 NA TRBV28
TGCAGCGTTGAAAAACTCCAGGGTGGAGAGACCCAGTACTTC CSVEKLQGGETQYF TRBJ2-5 NA 14 NA TRBV29-1
TGTGCCAGCAGTTATTCACTAGTTCCTCGCCCCTTCTTT CASSYSLVPRPFF TRBJ1-1 NA 13 many TRBV6-6
TGCGCCAGCAGCCAAGTACATAGCGGGAAGTACTTCGAGCAGTACTTC CASSQVHSGKYFEQYF TRBJ2-7 TRBD2 16 NA TRBV4-3
TGTGCCAGCAGCTTTCGAGATACGCAGTATTTT CASSFRDTQYF TRBJ2-3 NA 11 NA TRBV7-9
TGTGCCAGCAGCCCAGGGAGGGCCTGGCAGTACTTC CASSPGRAWQYF TRBJ2-7 TRBD2 12 NA TRBV13
TGTGCCAGCAGCTACACCTCTAGCGGAGGGGTTTACGAGCAGTACTTC CASSYTSSGGVYEQYF TRBJ2-7 TRBD2 16 NA TRBV13
TGTGCCAGCAGCTTAGCCCCCAGGGGAGGAAACACCATATATTTT CASSLAPRGGNTIYF TRBJ1-3 NA 15 many TRBV7-8
TGTGCCAGCAGGTCTGGGACAGGGGAAGGCGAGACCCAGTACTTC CASRSGTGEGETQYF TRBJ2-5 TRBD1 15 NA TRBV7-8
TGCGCCAGCAGTGAGTCGAAACGTGTGCGGGTCAATCAGCCCCAGCATTTT CASSESKRVRVNQPQHF TRBJ1-5 NA 17 NA TRBV10-2
TGCAGCGTTGAAGGGGGGGGGGAGCAGTACTTC CSVEGGGEQYF TRBJ2-7 TRBD2 11 many TRBV29-1
TGTGCCAGCAGTGACAGGATCAATCAGCCCCAGCATTTT CASSDRINQPQHF TRBJ1-5 NA 13 many TRBV25-1
TGCGCCAGCAGCTCGGGGAGTTCCTATGGCTACACCTTC CASSSGSSYGYTF TRBJ1-2 NA 13 few TRBV7-3
TGTGCCAGCAGCTTAGGGGTAGGCCAGGCCTATTCACCCCTCCACTTT CASSLGVGQAYSPLHF TRBJ1-6 NA 16 many TRBV7-2
TGTGCCAGCAGCCCGGACAGCCCAGCAGGTGGTGAGCAGTTCTTC CASSPDSPAGGEQFF TRBJ2-1 NA 15 NA TRBV7-2
TGTGCCAGTAGGGAACAGGGACAGGGTAACACTGAAGCTTTCTTT CASREQGQGNTEAFF TRBJ1-1 TRBD1 15 NA TRBV19
TGCAGTGCTCGGGAGCCAGCCGCTGGAAACACCATATATTTT CSAREPAAGNTIYF TRBJ1-3 NA 14 many TRBV20-1
TGTGCCTCGACCGGGACAGGAGAGCAGTACTTC CASTGTGEQYF TRBJ2-7 TRBD1 11 many TRBV10-3
TGCGCCAGCAGCGAAACAGGGGGCCCTTCCTACGAGCAGTACTTC CASSETGGPSYEQYF TRBJ2-7 TRBD1 15 NA TRBV7-2
TGTGCCAGCAGTGTGGGGGCCCTACTCCCCTACGAGCAGTACTTC CASSVGALLPYEQYF TRBJ2-7 NA 15 NA TRBV2
TGTGCCAGCAGCTTGACGATACAGACCCAGTACTTC CASSLTIQTQYF TRBJ2-5 NA 12 few TRBV5-6
TGTGCCAGCAGCAGAATAGGGACCTACGAGCAGTACTTC CASSRIGTYEQYF TRBJ2-7 NA 13 many TRBV13
TGTGCCAGTAGTTCCTCGGGACAGAGAATGTATTTT CASSSSGQRMYF TRBJ2-3 TRBD1 12 NA TRBV19
TGCGGTGCTAGAGTGAGGAACACTGAAGCTTTCTTT CGARVRNTEAFF TRBJ1-1 NA 12 few TRBV20-1
TGTGCCAGCAGCTCAGTGTCCAGGAAGAACACCGGGGAGCTGTTTTTT CASSSVSRKNTGELFF TRBJ2-2 NA 16 NA TRBV11-1
TGCGCCAGCAGGGGGGACGGCAGGGATGGGACGGGGCGCACTGAAGCTTTCTTT CASRGDGRDGTGRTEAFF TRBJ1-1 NA 18 NA TRBV4-1